Reported below is one T cell receptor beta chain. These data belong to a study of blood T cell repertoires in COVID-19. The wider study: Nucleic acid was either cDNA or gDNA, and it came from T cells, B-cell-depleted T cells, or PBMCs.

In the study's own analysis: How many nucleated cells were present was estimated from reference gene primer amplification. Using immunoSEQ multiplex PCR, the repertoire was profiled, and TCRdb retains in-frame clones only, with some absent. That table gives V, J and clone size, and the DNA gave D and trimming. The sample has tens of thousands of clones; around nine tenths are singletons. Germline V gene sequence: CDR1 MNHNS, CDR2 SASEGT. V lost 1 base to trimming and J lost 8 bases, with 16 bases between them. CDR3 size: 15 residues. Patients in Seattle were enrolled during active infection, then followed longitudinally.

This chain uses TRBV6-1 with TRBJ2-3, with a possible D match to TRBD2 (5 bases). The receptor's source is a woman aged 55-70 years with COVID-19, enrolled during active disease. The sequencing sample was made of peripheral blood. This CDR3 reads CASSEGAARAATQYF. CDR3 DNA: TGTGCCAGCAGTGAAGGCGCGGCGAGGGCCGCTACGCAGTATTTT.